The 26 T cell receptor beta chains reported below all come from one sample, sequenced in a study of response to subunit inactivated influenza vaccine. TCRdb processed the RT-PCR reads anew with MiXCR; each CDR3 protein has one entry. The top ten hold 29% of the sample, which has some 200,000 distinct CDR3 sequences, less than 15% seen once. These data also featured in a second study, about T cells expressing NK-cell markers. That study reports: TCR beta libraries carry UMIs added by 5'RACE template switching.

Material: CD8+ T cells sorted from PBMCs, obtained 11 to 12 days after vaccination. The origin of the receptors is a middle-aged man who received an inactivated influenza vaccine.

The chain is built from TRBV14 and TRBJ2-7, with 10 bases matching TRBD2. The CDR3 is 15 residues long. CDR1 is SGHDN, CDR2 FVKESK, per germline. V shed 6 bases, J shed 1 base, and the junction held 6 bases outside the gene matches. The CDR3 loop is CASRPTSGLSYEQYF. CDR3 nucleotides: TGTGCCAGCAGACCGACTAGCGGGTTATCCTACGAGCAGTACTTC.

Many counts were recorded for this clonotype. J is TRBJ2-7 and V is TRBV28; possible D gene TRBD2, 6 bases. Trimming stripped 6 bases from V and 6 bases from J, with 9 bases between. CDR1 and CDR2 (germline): MDHEN, SYDVKM. This CDR3 has 11 amino acids. The CDR3 region has the DNA TGTGCCAGCAGAACGGGGGTCGAGCAGTACTTC. It is translated as CASRTGVEQYF. Looking up the rest from reference TRBV28 and TRBJ2-7 gives the full variable domain: DVKVTQSSRYLVKRTGEKVFLECVQDMDHENMFWYRQDPGLGLRLIYFSYDVKMKEKGDIPEGYSVSREKKERFSLILESASTNQTSMYLCASRTGVEQYFGPGTRLTVT.

This clonotype was counted a few times. The junction shows a germline mismatch at one end, possibly a read error. This sequence joins TRBV7-2 and TRBJ1-2; D is perhaps TRBD1 (6 bases). Looked up from germline, CDR1 is SGHTA and CDR2 is FQGNSA. CDR3 size: 15 residues. In DNA form, the CDR3 reads TGTGCCAGCATCTTATCCGGGACATTTAACTATGGCTACACCTTC. Residues: CASILSGTFNYGYTF.

V gene TRBV5-6 combines with J gene TRBJ2-5, with 7 bases aligning to TRBD1. V trimming: 2 bases; J trimming: 5 bases; junction bases outside the gene matches: 12. The germline V gene encodes CDR1 SGHDT and CDR2 YYEEEE. The CDR3 length is 16 residues. The DNA of the CDR3 is TGTGCCAGCAGCTTTATACCGGGACAGCTGGAGGAGACCCAGTACTTC. Protein product: CASSFIPGQLEETQYF.

Regarding this clonotype: The junction does not match germline at one end; this may be a read error. This chain uses TRBV4-2 with TRBJ1-5, with TRBD1 identical over 7 bases. The CDR3 totals 14 residues. Germline V gene sequence: CDR1 LGHNA, CDR2 YNFKEQ. The CDR3 spells CARSLGPGGQPQHF. As DNA, the CDR3 is TGTGCCAGGAGCCTCGGGCCAGGGGGACAGCCCCAGCATTTT.

This clonotype was seen more than once but under ten times. The chain is built from TRBV2 and TRBJ2-5, with 7 bases lining up with TRBD1. From germline, CDR1 is SNHLY and CDR2 FYNNEI. After removal of 9 bases from V and 3 bases from J, the junction contained 7 bases not matched to a gene. The length of the CDR3 is 13 residues. Here the CDR3 reads CASRTGTEETQYF. CDR3 bases: TGTGCCAGTCGCACCGGGACAGAAGAGACCCAGTACTTC.

This chain joins TRBV7-9 and TRBJ2-7, with D perhaps assigned TRBD1 or TRBD2 (5 bases each). The CDR3 spans 15 residues. The V gene's germline CDR1 is SEHNR and CDR2 FQNEAQ (reference sequence). V lost 4 bases and J lost 3, with 16 bases in between. The CDR3 DNA reads TGTGCCAGCAGCTCCGGGACGATCGACAGCTACGAGCAGTACTTC. Its protein product is CASSSGTIDSYEQYF. The variable domain in full, completed from reference TRBV7-9 and TRBJ2-7, reads DTGVSQNPRHKITKRGQNVTFRCDPISEHNRLYWYRQTLGQGPEFLTYFQNEAQLEKSRLLSDRFSAERPKGSFSTLEIQRTEQGDSAMYLCASSSGTIDSYEQYFGPGTRLTVT.

The chain employs TRBV20-1 and TRBJ2-7, with 8 bases lining up with TRBD1. Unmatched junction bases numbered 7, after V lost 6 bases and J lost 0 bases. This CDR3 region has 14 residues. CDR1 and CDR2 (germline): DFQATT, SNEGSKA (reference sequence). CDR3 residues: CSARGQGASYEQYF. CDR3 DNA sequence: TGCAGTGCCCGCGGGCAGGGGGCCTCCTACGAGCAGTACTTC.

The rearrangement links TRBV9 to TRBJ2-5; D could derive from TRBD1 or TRBD2 (5 bases each). The CDR3 contains 15 residues. Trimming took off 3 bases at V and 0 bases at J, with 12 bases between the two ends. The germline V gene has CDR1 SGDLS and CDR2 YYNGEE. CDR3: CASSASWGYQETQYF. CDR3 nucleotide sequence: TGTGCCAGCAGCGCCAGCTGGGGGTACCAAGAGACCCAGTACTTC.

The rearrangement uses TRBV29-1 and TRBJ2-5; 8 bases map to TRBD2. After removal of 7 bases from V and 3 bases from J, the junction contained 16 bases not matched to a gene. CDR1 is SQVTM, CDR2 ANQGSEA, per germline. The CDR3 is made up of 16 amino acids. The CDR3 DNA sequence: TGCAGCGCCTCTCGTCTAGCGGGTTGGTCCGAAGAGACCCAGTACTTC. It is translated as CSASRLAGWSEETQYF. Full variable domain (remainder filled in from reference TRBV29-1 and TRBJ2-5): SAVISQKPSRDICQRGTSLTIQCQVDSQVTMMFWYRQQPGQSLTLIATANQGSEATYESGFVIDKFPISRPNLTFSTLTVSNMSPEDSSIYLCSASRLAGWSEETQYFGPGTRLLVL.

V and J are TRBV6-2 or TRBV6-3 and TRBJ1-5, with unresolved D. Trimming stripped 1 base from V and 3 bases from J, with 10 bases between. CDR1 and CDR2 from the germline V gene are MNHEY and SVGEGT. The CDR3 contains 15 residues. The CDR3 sequence is CASSYYRSYNQPQHF. CDR3 coding DNA: TGTGCCAGCAGTTACTATCGCAGCTACAATCAGCCCCAGCATTTT.

The chain recombines TRBV5-6 with TRBJ2-7, with 12 positions matching TRBD2. This CDR3 is built from 14 residues. Trimming at V came to 4 bases and at J to 3 bases, leaving 2 bases not matched to a gene. The germline V gene encodes CDR1 SGHDT and CDR2 YYEEEE. The CDR3: CASSGLAGFYEQYF. The CDR3, as DNA: TGTGCCAGCAGCGGACTAGCGGGATTCTACGAGCAGTACTTC.

This clonotype was detected a few times. The V and J genes are TRBV9 and TRBJ2-1; D unresolved. V lost 2 bases, J lost 0 bases, and 6 bases lay in between. Germline V gene sequence: CDR1 SGDLS, CDR2 YYNGEE. The CDR3 covers 14 residues. The CDR3 loop is CASSVSNSYNEQFF. In DNA form, the CDR3 reads TGTGCCAGCAGCGTTTCTAACTCCTACAATGAGCAGTTCTTC. Using reference TRBV9 and TRBJ2-1 for the parts outside the CDR3, the full variable domain is DSGVTQTPKHLITATGQRVTLRCSPRSGDLSVYWYQQSLDQGLQFLIQYYNGEERAKGNILERFSAQQFPDLHSELNLSSLELGDSALYFCASSVSNSYNEQFFGPGTRLTVL.

This chain uses TRBV7-2 with TRBJ2-7; 10 bases align to TRBD2. Per germline, CDR1 SGHTA and CDR2 FQGNSA. The V gene end was trimmed by 5 bases and the J gene end by 4 bases; junction bases not matched to a gene: 5. CDR3 size: 14 residues. The CDR3 sequence: CASSRIAGGYEQYF. CDR3 DNA: TGTGCCAGCAGCCGAATAGCGGGGGGTTACGAGCAGTACTTC.

The V call is TRBV14, the J call TRBJ2-7; D is perhaps TRBD2 (5 bases). Per germline, CDR1 SGHDN and CDR2 FVKESK. This CDR3 comprises 14 residues. V dropped 5 bases and J dropped 1 base, with 12 bases sitting between them. The CDR3 here is CASSETGWSYEQYF. In nucleotides, the CDR3 is TGTGCCAGCAGCGAAACGGGGTGGTCCTACGAGCAGTACTTC.

This clonotype was counted a few times. This chain links TRBV20-1 with TRBJ1-4; D may be TRBD1 (6 bases). The germline V gene has CDR1 DFQATT and CDR2 SNEGSKA (reference sequence). CDR3 size: 15 residues. V gave up 1 base and J gave up 6 bases, with 15 bases separating them. Here the CDR3 reads CSARGTVRRDEKLFF. The CDR3 DNA follows: TGCAGTGCTAGAGGGACAGTTCGTCGGGATGAAAAACTGTTTTTT.

A note on this clonotype: An end of the junction does not agree with germline; a read error may underlie this. The chain joins TRBV4-2 to TRBJ2-7; D is undetermined. CDR3 length equals 12 residues. Germline V gene data show CDR1 as LGHNA and CDR2 as YNFKEQ. CDR3 region: CASSQEAAIPLF. CDR3 nucleotide sequence: TGTGCCAGCAGCCAAGAAGCCGCAATCCCCCTCTTC.

V usage is TRBV3-1 and J usage is TRBJ1-2; D is ambiguous. This CDR3 has 11 residues. Germline values: CDR1 LGHDT, CDR2 YNNKEL (reference sequence). Trimming pared 0 bases from V and 7 bases from J, leaving 3 bases between. The chain's CDR3 is CASSQESGYTF. The CDR3 DNA is TGTGCCAGCAGCCAAGAGTCTGGCTACACCTTC.

This clonotype occurred once. The chain joins TRBV20-1 to TRBJ1-2; D gene unclear. This CDR3 comprises 13 residues. Trimming stripped 6 bases from V and 0 bases from J, with 11 bases between. Germline CDR1 and CDR2: DFQATT and SNEGSKA (reference sequence). CDR3 in DNA: TGCAGTGCCCGACGGGAGACTAACTATGGCTACACCTTC. Its translation: CSARRETNYGYTF.

This clonotype turned up a few times. J is TRBJ1-1 and V is TRBV25-1, with a weak D call TRBD1 (5 bases). The ends were cut back, 6 bases at V and 9 bases at J, with 14 bases in the middle. Germline V gene data show CDR1 as MGHDK and CDR2 as SYGVNS. The length of the CDR3 is 12 residues. This chain's CDR3 is CASREGWTKAFF. In DNA form, the CDR3 reads TGTGCCAGCAGGGAGGGGTGGACAAAAGCTTTCTTT.

This clonotype was seen more than once but under ten times. The CDR3 protein is CASSFPPGTARYEQYF. The CDR3 DNA is TGTGCCAGCAGTTTCCCTCCCGGAACAGCGCGCTACGAGCAGTACTTC. The rearrangement links TRBV28 to TRBJ2-7; D is ambiguous. Germline loops: CDR1 MDHEN, CDR2 SYDVKM. V lost 3 bases and J 3 bases, leaving 18 bases between the germline ends. The CDR3 totals 16 residues. Filled out from reference TRBV28 and TRBJ2-7, the complete variable domain reads DVKVTQSSRYLVKRTGEKVFLECVQDMDHENMFWYRQDPGLGLRLIYFSYDVKMKEKGDIPEGYSVSREKKERFSLILESASTNQTSMYLCASSFPPGTARYEQYFGPGTRLTVT.

V gene TRBV20-1 combines with J gene TRBJ1-2; D is possibly TRBD1 (5 bases). V was clipped by 3 bases and J by 8 bases, with 13 bases between them. Per germline, CDR1 DFQATT and CDR2 SNEGSKA (reference sequence). The CDR3 has 12 amino acids. DNA for the CDR3: TGCAGTGCTAGTGTGAGGGGTGGAGGCTACACCTTC. Residues: CSASVRGGGYTF.

This clonotype occurred many times. This sequence joins TRBV29-1 and TRBJ2-7; no firm D call. Germline values: CDR1 SQVTM, CDR2 ANQGSEA. This CDR3 contains 13 residues. V lost 4 bases and J 2 bases, leaving 12 bases between the germline ends. This CDR3 reads CSVVRKGTYEQYF. As DNA, the CDR3 is TGCAGCGTTGTAAGGAAAGGCACCTACGAGCAGTACTTC.

Ten or more counts support this clonotype. The rearrangement links TRBV10-3 to TRBJ2-3; the D gene is possibly TRBD2 (5 bases). The CDR3 covers 16 residues. CDR1 and CDR2 from the germline V gene are ENHRY and SYGVKD. V was cut by 3 bases and J by 2 bases, with 15 bases left in between. CDR3 sequence (DNA): TGTGCCATCAGTGATGGCGGGCCAAGAGTCACAGATACGCAGTATTTT. Translating it yields CAISDGGPRVTDTQYF.

This clonotype was seen more than once but under ten times. CDR3 DNA sequence: TGTGCCAGCAGCAAAGGGGGGGCTAGCGCAACTAGCACAGATACGCAGTATTTT. Translating it yields CASSKGGASATSTDTQYF. J is TRBJ2-3 and V is TRBV21-1; the table's TRBD2 call for D was not verified on the DNA. TRBV21-1 has pseudogene status. CDR3 length: 18 residues.

This clonotype was picked up many times. This rearrangement joins TRBV5-4 to TRBJ2-3, with D perhaps matching TRBD1 (6 bases). V lost 0 bases and J lost 6, with 29 bases in between. Germline CDR1 and CDR2: SGHNT and YYREEE (reference sequence). CDR3 length: 20 residues. CDR3 coding DNA: TGTGCCAGCAGCTTGGCCGTGGGGGCCCAAAGTGGGACCCCTCGTGATACGCAGTATTTT. Residues: CASSLAVGAQSGTPRDTQYF.